This T cell receptor beta chain stems from a study of identical twins. Study conclusions and caveats: Out-of-frame alpha sequences shared by twins were enriched for low generation probability. Analyses of zero insertions could, in part, be confounded by invariant MAIT and iNKT cells.

This clonotype was found once. What it binds is not known. A single base separates this from a much larger clone, so it may be a read error. Through template switching, a universal primer site was introduced, and the cDNA contained unique molecular identifiers. TCRdb redid the calling of the 5' RACE reads with MiXCR, one entry per CDR3 protein. The sample shows 450,000 to 650,000 distinct CDR3 sequences, 13% to 15% of them seen only once. The V end lost 2 bases, the J end lost 1 base, and 2 bases lay between the germline ends. This CDR3 comprises 12 residues. Germline CDR1 SGHDN, CDR2 FVKESK. These records were also assigned to another study, of yellow fever vaccine responses in identical twins.

The chain carries TRBV14 and TRBJ2-5; no clear D gene. This clonotype originated in a woman aged 18 to 35 in good health. Sample: CD4+ T cells sorted from blood. The CDR3 coding sequence is TGTGCCAGCAGCCAACGCCAAGAGACCCAGTACTTC. Encoded protein: CASSQRQETQYF.